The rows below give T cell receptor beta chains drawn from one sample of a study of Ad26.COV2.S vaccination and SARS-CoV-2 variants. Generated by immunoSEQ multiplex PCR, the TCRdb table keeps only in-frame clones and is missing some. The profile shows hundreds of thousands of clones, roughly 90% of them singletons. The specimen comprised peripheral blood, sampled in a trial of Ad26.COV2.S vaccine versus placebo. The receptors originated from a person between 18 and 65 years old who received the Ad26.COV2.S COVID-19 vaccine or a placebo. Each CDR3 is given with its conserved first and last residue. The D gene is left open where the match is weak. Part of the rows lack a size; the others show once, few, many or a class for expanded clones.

CDR3 protein: CSVRFAAVRSYEQYF
CDR3 DNA: TGCAGCGTTAGATTCGCGGCGGTAAGATCCTACGAGCAGTACTTC
clone size: -
V gene: TRBV29-1
D gene: -
CDR3 length: 15
J gene: TRBJ2-7

CDR3 protein: CASSPHREMAKNIQYF
CDR3 DNA: TGTGCCAGCAGTCCCCACAGGGAAATGGCCAAAAACATTCAGTACTTC
clone size: once
V gene: TRBV27
D gene: -
CDR3 length: 16
J gene: TRBJ2-4

CDR3 protein: CASSPLDRADYGYTF
CDR3 DNA: TGTGCCAGCTCACCCCTGGACAGGGCGGACTATGGCTACACCTTC
clone size: -
V gene: TRBV18
D gene: TRBD1
CDR3 length: 15
J gene: TRBJ1-2

CDR3 protein: CASSLVAGGYTGELFF
CDR3 DNA: TGTGCCAGCAGCTTAGTAGCGGGAGGGTACACCGGGGAGCTGTTTTTT
clone size: once
V gene: TRBV7-2
D gene: TRBD2
CDR3 length: 16
J gene: TRBJ2-2

CDR3 protein: CASSLMSEPAGELFF
CDR3 DNA: TGCGCCAGCAGCTTGATGTCAGAACCCGCCGGGGAGCTGTTTTTT
clone size: -
V gene: TRBV5-1
D gene: -
CDR3 length: 15
J gene: TRBJ2-2

CDR3 protein: CASSESGSTYNEQFF
CDR3 DNA: TGTGCCAGCAGTGAGAGCGGGTCTACCTACAATGAGCAGTTCTTC
clone size: -
V gene: TRBV28
D gene: -
CDR3 length: 15
J gene: TRBJ2-1

CDR3 protein: CASSYSPTGSNYGYTF
CDR3 DNA: TGTGCCAGCAGTTATTCTCCGACAGGGTCCAACTATGGCTACACCTTC
clone size: -
V gene: TRBV6-2/TRBV6-3
D gene: TRBD1
CDR3 length: 16
J gene: TRBJ1-2

CDR3 protein: CASRGGTGSYNEQFF
CDR3 DNA: TGTGCCAGCAGAGGAGGGACTGGGTCCTACAATGAGCAGTTCTTC
clone size: -
V gene: TRBV9
D gene: -
CDR3 length: 15
J gene: TRBJ2-1

CDR3 protein: CASSQPGNQPQHF
CDR3 DNA: TGTGCCAGCAGCCAACCAGGGAATCAGCCCCAGCATTTT
clone size: -
V gene: TRBV3-1/TRBV3-2
D gene: -
CDR3 length: 13
J gene: TRBJ1-5

CDR3 protein: CASSRDWVGTIYF
CDR3 DNA: TGTGCCAGCAGCCGAGACTGGGTAGGCACCATATATTTT
clone size: -
V gene: TRBV5-8
D gene: -
CDR3 length: 13
J gene: TRBJ1-3

CDR3 protein: CAWSAGWGISGELFF
CDR3 DNA: TGTGCCTGGAGTGCCGGGTGGGGGATAAGCGGGGAGCTGTTTTTT
clone size: -
V gene: TRBV30
D gene: -
CDR3 length: 15
J gene: TRBJ2-2

CDR3 protein: CASSQDNLAGYTF
CDR3 DNA: TGCGCCAGCAGCCAAGATAATTTAGCGGGCTACACCTTC
clone size: once
V gene: TRBV4-1
D gene: -
CDR3 length: 13
J gene: TRBJ1-2

CDR3 protein: CASSIRSGDTDTQYF
CDR3 DNA: TGTGCCAGTAGTATTCGCAGCGGGGACACAGATACGCAGTATTTT
clone size: -
V gene: TRBV19
D gene: TRBD2
CDR3 length: 15
J gene: TRBJ2-3

CDR3 protein: CASSFQGGTEAFF
CDR3 DNA: TGCGCCAGCAGCTTCCAGGGAGGCACTGAAGCTTTCTTT
clone size: -
V gene: TRBV5-1
D gene: -
CDR3 length: 13
J gene: TRBJ1-1

CDR3 protein: CASSSRETQYF
CDR3 DNA: TGTGCCAGCAGCTCCCGAGAGACGCAGTACTTC
clone size: -
V gene: TRBV11-2
D gene: -
CDR3 length: 11
J gene: TRBJ2-7

CDR3 protein: CASSLMVGGNTEAFF
CDR3 DNA: TGTGCCAGCAGTTTAATGGTAGGGGGGAACACTGAAGCTTTCTTT
clone size: -
V gene: TRBV27
D gene: -
CDR3 length: 15
J gene: TRBJ1-1

CDR3 protein: CATSRDVTNSNQPQHF
CDR3 DNA: TGTGCCACCAGCAGAGATGTAACGAATAGCAATCAGCCCCAGCATTTT
clone size: -
V gene: TRBV15
D gene: -
CDR3 length: 16
J gene: TRBJ1-5

CDR3 protein: CASSLVGRNGELFF
CDR3 DNA: TGTGCCAGCAGCTTAGTGGGGCGTAACGGGGAGCTGTTTTTT
clone size: once
V gene: TRBV7-2
D gene: -
CDR3 length: 14
J gene: TRBJ2-2

CDR3 protein: CASSFGRGGSDEQYF
CDR3 DNA: TGTGCCAGCAGCTTTGGAAGGGGAGGAAGCGACGAGCAGTACTTC
clone size: -
V gene: TRBV5-4
D gene: -
CDR3 length: 15
J gene: TRBJ2-7

CDR3 protein: CASRTQATQYF
CDR3 DNA: TGTGCCAGCAGGACGCAGGCTACGCAGTATTTT
clone size: -
V gene: TRBV28
D gene: -
CDR3 length: 11
J gene: TRBJ2-3

CDR3 protein: CASIPQPLLAGGGEQFF
CDR3 DNA: TGTGCCAGCATCCCACAGCCCCTCCTAGCGGGGGGTGGTGAGCAGTTCTTC
clone size: -
V gene: TRBV7-6
D gene: TRBD2
CDR3 length: 17
J gene: TRBJ2-1

CDR3 protein: CASSGRGETQYF
CDR3 DNA: TGTGCCAGCTCCGGACGGGGGGAGACCCAGTACTTC
clone size: -
V gene: TRBV5-6
D gene: -
CDR3 length: 12
J gene: TRBJ2-5

CDR3 protein: CAISEVRTEAFF
CDR3 DNA: TGTGCCATCAGTGAAGTGCGAACTGAAGCTTTCTTT
clone size: -
V gene: TRBV10-3
D gene: -
CDR3 length: 12
J gene: TRBJ1-1

CDR3 protein: CASSLGSSGNTIYF
CDR3 DNA: TGTGCCAGCAGCTTAGGGAGCTCTGGAAACACCATATATTTT
clone size: -
V gene: TRBV7-3
D gene: -
CDR3 length: 14
J gene: TRBJ1-3

CDR3 protein: CASSPSGVRGETQYF
CDR3 DNA: TGTGCCAGCAGTCCGAGCGGGGTGCGGGGGGAGACCCAGTACTTC
clone size: once
V gene: TRBV6-2/TRBV6-3
D gene: TRBD2
CDR3 length: 15
J gene: TRBJ2-5